This TCR beta chain was recovered during a study of CD8 T cells in ankylosing spondylitis. The study, taken as a whole, reports: Reactive arthritis synovial fluid and blood previously showed some of these motif variants. One TCR beta motif, made up of about 8 highly homologous variants, appeared characteristic of ankylosing spondylitis blood. Reports say disease-linked clones showed up significantly more in matched ankylosing spondylitis synovial fluid.

The CDR3 runs 17 residues. Trimming cost V 2 bases and J 3 bases; bases outside gene matches: 13. Germline V CDR1 and CDR2: DFQATT, SNEGSKA (reference sequence). As regards this clonotype: What it binds is unknown.

Using its own MiXCR run on the 5' RACE reads, TCRdb lists one record per CDR3 protein. The sample includes some 130,000 distinct CDR3 sequences, roughly 15% seen only once; the top ten take 3%. This TCR was sampled from a female donor with ankylosing spondylitis or in good health (not recorded which). What was sequenced was blood, either unsorted or a sorted T cell fraction (not recorded which). This rearrangement joins TRBV20-1 to TRBJ2-5; TRBD2 matches 9 bases. The CDR3 is CSARSRIGLAGKETQYF. CDR3 nucleotide sequence: TGCAGTGCTAGATCCCGGATAGGGCTAGCGGGGAAAGAGACCCAGTACTTC.